This T cell receptor (beta chain) was observed in a study of radiation and T cells in renal cell carcinoma. Study-wide context: Nephrectomy followed 15 Gy stereotactic body radiation by 4 weeks.

Profiling relied on immunoSEQ multiplex PCR, and the TCRdb table lists in-frame clones only, not all of them. Of 95,000 to 150,000 clones in the sample, roughly four fifths were seen once. Germline CDR1 and CDR2: MNHEY and SMNVEV (reference sequence). The ends were cut back, 2 bases at V and 3 bases at J, with 15 bases in the middle. The CDR3 consists of 16 residues. Time point given: blood 2 weeks post-SBRT. Noted treatment: 15 Gy SBRT to primary tumor, nephrectomy 4 weeks later. Clear cell pathology was present in this patient's renal cell carcinoma. The TCR originated in a man aged 45-65 years with renal cell carcinoma. The chain carries TRBV27 and TRBJ2-3; D might be TRBD1 (6 bases). The material was blood, obtained from a patient whose treatment included radiotherapy and nephrectomy. As DNA, the CDR3 is TGTGCCAGCAGTTTAAGTACAGGGACGTTAACAGATACGCAGTATTTT. This encodes CASSLSTGTLTDTQYF.